One sample yielded the 4 T cell receptor beta chains listed below, sequenced in a study of T-cell reconstitution after alpha-beta-depleted transplantation in children. The TCRbeta library incorporated unique molecular identifiers. TCRdb called the PCR reads again in MiXCR, with one record for every CDR3 protein. The sample has 540,000 or so distinct CDR3 sequences, around 23% seen once. Specimen: PBMCs, mostly from graft donor cells, collected 360 days after TCRalphabeta/CD19-depleted stem cell transplant. The receptors derive from a boy younger than two who had a stem cell transplant for acute myeloid leukemia, so the T cells may come from the graft donor.

The V call is TRBV29-1, the J call TRBJ2-1, with TRBD2 identical over 12 bases. V lost 6 bases to trimming and J lost 4 bases; unmatched junction nucleotides: 4. The CDR3 has 14 amino acids. Germline V gene sequence: CDR1 SQVTM, CDR2 ANQGSEA. The CDR3 loop reads CSVLGLAGYNEQFF. The DNA of the CDR3 is TGCAGCGTCCTGGGACTAGCGGGTTACAATGAGCAGTTCTTC.

This clonotype has only a few counts. The chain couples TRBV20-1 to TRBJ2-1; the D gene is possibly TRBD2 (7 bases). Trimming cost V 3 bases and J 6 bases, with 9 bases left between them. The CDR3 extends over 12 amino acids. Germline V gene lookup returns CDR1 DFQATT and CDR2 SNEGSKA (reference sequence). CDR3 in amino acids: CSASAGANEQFF. The CDR3, as DNA: TGCAGTGCTAGTGCGGGGGCCAATGAGCAGTTCTTC.

This clonotype was seen many times. This chain connects TRBV25-1 to TRBJ2-7; D perhaps matches TRBD2 (7 bases). Trimming took off 6 bases at V and 9 bases at J, with 18 bases between the two ends. Germline V lookup: CDR1 MGHDK, CDR2 SYGVNS. This CDR3 region has 13 residues. The CDR3 nucleotides are TGTGCCAGCAGCATGAGGGAGGGGGGATTGCAGTACGTC. Its protein product is CASSMREGGLQYV.

This clonotype was recorded at least ten times. CDR3 in amino acids: CSASSGATGKNYEQYV. The CDR3 DNA reads as TGCAGTGCTTCCTCCGGGGCGACAGGGAAGAATTACGAGCAGTACGTC. The V call is TRBV20-1, the J call TRBJ2-7; TRBD1 agrees at 7 bases. Germline-derived CDR1 and CDR2 are DFQATT and SNEGSKA (reference sequence). J lost 4 bases, V lost 5 bases, and 17 bases had no gene match. The CDR3 extends over 16 amino acids.